This T cell receptor (beta chain) was recorded in a study of OX40 agonist ivuxolimab in advanced cancers. TCRdb's table, derived via immunoSEQ multiplex PCR, lists solely in-frame clones and lacks some. The sample carries approximately 82,000 clones, approximately 87% recorded once. By share, this clone counts as medium-sized. This CDR3 is 14 amino acids long. V dropped 7 bases and J dropped 2 bases, with 15 bases sitting between them. The germline V gene has CDR1 LNHDA and CDR2 SQIVND (reference sequence). Sequences were derived from CD4+ or CD8+ T cells sorted from blood, sampled in a trial of the OX40 agonist ivuxolimab. V is TRBV19 and J is TRBJ2-7; no definite D call. This receptor was obtained from an adult with an advanced solid tumor such as melanoma, head and neck, liver or kidney cancer. The CDR3 loop is CASTPHHPPYEQYF. CDR3 sequence (DNA): TGTGCCAGTACCCCACACCATCCCCCCTACGAGCAGTACTTC. The variable domain in full, completed from reference TRBV19 and TRBJ2-7, reads DGGITQSPKYLFRKEGQNVTLSCEQNLNHDAMYWYRQDPGQGLRLIYYSQIVNDFQKGDIAEGYSVSREKKESFPLTVTSAQKNPTAFYLCASTPHHPPYEQYFGPGTRLTVT.